This TCR beta chain originates from a study of OX40 agonist ivuxolimab in advanced cancers. For the study at large: Those enrolled were roughly 85% male, with a mean age of around 60 years and ages from roughly 20 to 85. Regarding the study as a whole: There was clonal expansion of CD4+ and CD8+ blood T cells by week 6 at 0.1 to 3.0 mg/kg.

Notes on this clone: The antigen remains unidentified.

Profiling relied on immunoSEQ multiplex PCR, and the TCRdb table lists in-frame clones only, not all of them. The repertoire has roughly 73,000 clones, 80% to 90% of them found once; the top ten carry around 0.96%. Trimming left V 3 bases short and J 2 bases short, with 11 bases between. Germline-derived CDR1 and CDR2 are SGHTA and FQGNSA. The CDR3 contains 14 residues. V and J are TRBV7-2 and TRBJ2-7, with a tentative D call TRBD1 (5 bases). The input for sequencing was CD4+ or CD8+ T cells sorted from blood, taken in a trial of the OX40 agonist ivuxolimab. This sequence was found in an adult with an advanced solid tumor such as melanoma, head and neck, liver or kidney cancer. In nucleotides, the CDR3 is TGTGCCAGCAGCTTTCGCGACAGACCCTACGAGCAGTACTTC. This codes for CASSFRDRPYEQYF.